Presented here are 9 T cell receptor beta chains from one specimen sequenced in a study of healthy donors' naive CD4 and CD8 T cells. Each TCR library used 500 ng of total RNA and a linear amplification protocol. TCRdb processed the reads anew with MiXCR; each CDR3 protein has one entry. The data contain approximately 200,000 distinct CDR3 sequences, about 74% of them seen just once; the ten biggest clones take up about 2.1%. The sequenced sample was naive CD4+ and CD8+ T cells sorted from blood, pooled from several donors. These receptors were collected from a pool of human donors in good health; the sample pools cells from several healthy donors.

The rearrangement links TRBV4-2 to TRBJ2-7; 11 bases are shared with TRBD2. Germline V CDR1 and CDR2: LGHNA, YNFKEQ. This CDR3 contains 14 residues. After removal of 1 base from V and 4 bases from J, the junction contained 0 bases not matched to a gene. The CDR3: CASSQGLAGYEQYF. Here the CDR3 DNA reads TGTGCCAGCAGCCAAGGACTAGCGGGATACGAGCAGTACTTC.

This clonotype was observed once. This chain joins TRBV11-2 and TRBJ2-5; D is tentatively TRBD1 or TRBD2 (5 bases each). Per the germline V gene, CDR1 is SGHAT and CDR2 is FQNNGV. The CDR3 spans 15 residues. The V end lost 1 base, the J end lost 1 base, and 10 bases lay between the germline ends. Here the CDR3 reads CASSLVEGTQETQYF. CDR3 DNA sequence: TGTGCCAGCAGCTTAGTAGAGGGGACCCAAGAGACCCAGTACTTC.

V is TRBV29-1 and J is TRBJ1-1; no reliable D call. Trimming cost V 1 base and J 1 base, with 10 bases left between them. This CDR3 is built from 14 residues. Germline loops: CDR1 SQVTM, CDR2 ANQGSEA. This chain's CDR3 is CSVEVRQQNTEAFF. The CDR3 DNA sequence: TGCAGCGTTGAAGTCCGGCAACAGAACACTGAAGCTTTCTTT.

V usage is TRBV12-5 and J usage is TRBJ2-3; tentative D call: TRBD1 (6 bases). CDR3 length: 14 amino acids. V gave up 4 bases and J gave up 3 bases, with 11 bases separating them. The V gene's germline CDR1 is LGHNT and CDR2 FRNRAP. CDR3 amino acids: CASGSWTATDTQYF. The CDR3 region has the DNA TGTGCTAGTGGTTCCTGGACAGCAACAGATACGCAGTATTTT.

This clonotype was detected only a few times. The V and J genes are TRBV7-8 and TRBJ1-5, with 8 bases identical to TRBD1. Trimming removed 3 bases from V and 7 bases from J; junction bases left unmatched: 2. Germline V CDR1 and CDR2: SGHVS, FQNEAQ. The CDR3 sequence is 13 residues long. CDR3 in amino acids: CASSLTGDQPQHF. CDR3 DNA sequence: TGTGCCAGCAGCTTGACAGGGGACCAGCCCCAGCATTTT. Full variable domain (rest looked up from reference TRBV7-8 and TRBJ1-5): GAGVSQSPRYKVAKRGQDVALRCDPISGHVSLFWYQQALGQGPEFLTYFQNEAQLDKSGLPSDRFFAERPEGSVSTLKIQRTQQEDSAVYLCASSLTGDQPQHFGDGTRLSIL.

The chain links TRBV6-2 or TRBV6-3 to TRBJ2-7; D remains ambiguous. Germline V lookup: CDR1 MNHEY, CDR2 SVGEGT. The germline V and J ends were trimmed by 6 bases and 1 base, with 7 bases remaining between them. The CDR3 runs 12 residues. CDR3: CASRLDSYEQYF. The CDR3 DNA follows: TGTGCCAGCAGACTGGATTCCTACGAGCAGTACTTC.

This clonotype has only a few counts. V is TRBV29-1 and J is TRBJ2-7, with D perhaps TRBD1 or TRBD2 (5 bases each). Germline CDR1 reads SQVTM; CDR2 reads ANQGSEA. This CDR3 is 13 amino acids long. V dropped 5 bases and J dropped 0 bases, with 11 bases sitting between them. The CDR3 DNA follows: TGCAGCGTTCTCGGGACGAGCTCCTACGAGCAGTACTTC. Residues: CSVLGTSSYEQYF.

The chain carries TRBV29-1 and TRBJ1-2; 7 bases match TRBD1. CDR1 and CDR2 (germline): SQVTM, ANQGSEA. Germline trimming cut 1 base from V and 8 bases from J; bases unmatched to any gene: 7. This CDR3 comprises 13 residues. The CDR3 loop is CSVEVGTEGGYTF. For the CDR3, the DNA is TGCAGCGTTGAAGTAGGGACAGAGGGAGGCTACACCTTC.

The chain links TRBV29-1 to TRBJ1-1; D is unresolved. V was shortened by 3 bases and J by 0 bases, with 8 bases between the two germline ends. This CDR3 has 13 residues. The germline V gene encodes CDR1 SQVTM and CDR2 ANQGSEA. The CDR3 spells CSVDGQLNTEAFF. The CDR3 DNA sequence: TGCAGCGTTGACGGGCAGTTGAACACTGAAGCTTTCTTT.